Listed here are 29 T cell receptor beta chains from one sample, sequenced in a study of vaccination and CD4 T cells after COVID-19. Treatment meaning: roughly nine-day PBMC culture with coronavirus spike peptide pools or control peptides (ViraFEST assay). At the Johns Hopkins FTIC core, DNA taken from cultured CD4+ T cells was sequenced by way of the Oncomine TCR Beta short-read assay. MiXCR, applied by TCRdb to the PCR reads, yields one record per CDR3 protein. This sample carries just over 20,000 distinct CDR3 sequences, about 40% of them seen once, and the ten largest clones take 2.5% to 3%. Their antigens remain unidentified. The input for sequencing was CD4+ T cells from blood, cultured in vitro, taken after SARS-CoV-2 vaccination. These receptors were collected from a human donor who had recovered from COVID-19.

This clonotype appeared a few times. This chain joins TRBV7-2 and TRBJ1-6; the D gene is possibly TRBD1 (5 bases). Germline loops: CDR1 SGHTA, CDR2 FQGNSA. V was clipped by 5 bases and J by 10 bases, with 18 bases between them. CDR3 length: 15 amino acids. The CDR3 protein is CASSPRGRRYSPLHF. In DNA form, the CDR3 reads TGTGCCAGCAGCCCCCGGGGCCGACGGTACTCACCCCTCCACTTT.

The CDR3 loop is CASSSWGRTSSYNEQFF. In DNA, the CDR3 is TGTGCCAGCAGTTCCTGGGGTCGGACGAGCTCCTACAATGAGCAGTTCTTC. The V and J genes are TRBV28 and TRBJ2-1, with D unresolved. CDR1 is MDHEN and CDR2 is SYDVKM in the germline V gene. V lost 4 bases to trimming and J lost 0 bases, with 16 bases between them. This CDR3 has 17 residues.

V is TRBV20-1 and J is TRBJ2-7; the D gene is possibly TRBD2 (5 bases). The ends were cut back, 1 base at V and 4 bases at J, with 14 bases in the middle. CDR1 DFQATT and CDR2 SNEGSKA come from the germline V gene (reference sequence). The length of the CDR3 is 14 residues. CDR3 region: CSARVAGVGYEQYF. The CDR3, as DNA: TGCAGTGCTAGAGTGGCCGGGGTTGGGTACGAGCAGTACTTC.

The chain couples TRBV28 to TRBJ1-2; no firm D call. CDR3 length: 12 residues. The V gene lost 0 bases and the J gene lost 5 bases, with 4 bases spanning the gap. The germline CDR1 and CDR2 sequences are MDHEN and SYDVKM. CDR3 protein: CASSLWGYGYTF. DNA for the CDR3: TGTGCCAGCAGTTTATGGGGATATGGCTACACCTTC.

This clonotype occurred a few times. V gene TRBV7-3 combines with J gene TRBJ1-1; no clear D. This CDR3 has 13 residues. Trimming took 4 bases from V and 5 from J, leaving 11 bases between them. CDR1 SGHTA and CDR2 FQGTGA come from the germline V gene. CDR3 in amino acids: CASSSYRRTEAFF. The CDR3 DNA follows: TGTGCCAGCAGCTCTTATCGGCGGACTGAAGCTTTCTTT. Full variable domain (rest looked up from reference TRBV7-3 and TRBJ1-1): GAGVSQTPSNKVTEKGKYVELRCDPISGHTALYWYRQSLGQGPEFLIYFQGTGAADDSGLPNDRFFAVRPEGSVSTLKIQRTERGDSAVYLCASSSYRRTEAFFGQGTRLTVV.

In DNA, the CDR3 is TGTGCCAGTAGGACTACGAAGGGAAGGTCTGAAGCTTTCTTT. It is translated as CASRTTKGRSEAFF. The V gene is TRBV19, the J gene TRBJ1-1; D ambiguous. V was shortened by 6 bases and J by 6 bases, with 17 bases between the two germline ends. The germline CDR1 and CDR2 sequences are LNHDA and SQIVND (reference sequence). The CDR3 is made up of 14 amino acids. Drawing the rest from reference TRBV19 and TRBJ1-1, the complete variable domain is DGGITQSPKYLFRKEGQNVTLSCEQNLNHDAMYWYRQDPGQGLRLIYYSQIVNDFQKGDIAEGYSVSREKKESFPLTVTSAQKNPTAFYLCASRTTKGRSEAFFGQGTRLTVV.

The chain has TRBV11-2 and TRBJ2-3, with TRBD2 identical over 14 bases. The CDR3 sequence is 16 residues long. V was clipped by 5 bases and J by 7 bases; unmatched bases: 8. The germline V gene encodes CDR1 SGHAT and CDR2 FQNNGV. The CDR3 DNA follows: TGTGCCAGCAGCCCACGACTAGCGGGGGGGCCGAATACGCAGTATTTT. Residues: CASSPRLAGGPNTQYF.

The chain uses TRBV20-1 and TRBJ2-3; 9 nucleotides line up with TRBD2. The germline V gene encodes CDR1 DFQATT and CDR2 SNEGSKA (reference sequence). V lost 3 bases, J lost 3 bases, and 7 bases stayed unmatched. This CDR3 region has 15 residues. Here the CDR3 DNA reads TGCAGTGCTAGGTCGTTGCGGGAGGGTACAGATACGCAGTATTTT. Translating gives CSARSLREGTDTQYF.

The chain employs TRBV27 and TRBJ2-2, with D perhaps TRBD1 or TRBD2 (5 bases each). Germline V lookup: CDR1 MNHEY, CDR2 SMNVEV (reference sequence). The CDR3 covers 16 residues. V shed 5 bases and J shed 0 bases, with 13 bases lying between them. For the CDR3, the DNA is TGTGCCAGCAGTCCCAGACAGCGGCCGAACACCGGGGAGCTGTTTTTT. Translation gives CASSPRQRPNTGELFF.

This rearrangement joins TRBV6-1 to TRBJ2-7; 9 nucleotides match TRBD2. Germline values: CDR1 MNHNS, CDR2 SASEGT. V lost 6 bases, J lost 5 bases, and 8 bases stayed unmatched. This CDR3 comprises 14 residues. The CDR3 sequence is CASRHLAGSDEQYF. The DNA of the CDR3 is TGTGCCAGCAGGCATCTAGCGGGAAGCGACGAGCAGTACTTC.

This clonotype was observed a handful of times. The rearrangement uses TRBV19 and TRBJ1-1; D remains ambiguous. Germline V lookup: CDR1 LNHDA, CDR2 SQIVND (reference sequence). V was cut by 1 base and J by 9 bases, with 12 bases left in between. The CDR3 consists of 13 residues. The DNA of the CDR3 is TGTGCCAGTAGTATAGGCGGGCGAGGAAAAGCTTTCTTT. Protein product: CASSIGGRGKAFF. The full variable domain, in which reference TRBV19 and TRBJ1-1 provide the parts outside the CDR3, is DGGITQSPKYLFRKEGQNVTLSCEQNLNHDAMYWYRQDPGQGLRLIYYSQIVNDFQKGDIAEGYSVSREKKESFPLTVTSAQKNPTAFYLCASSIGGRGKAFFGQGTRLTVV.

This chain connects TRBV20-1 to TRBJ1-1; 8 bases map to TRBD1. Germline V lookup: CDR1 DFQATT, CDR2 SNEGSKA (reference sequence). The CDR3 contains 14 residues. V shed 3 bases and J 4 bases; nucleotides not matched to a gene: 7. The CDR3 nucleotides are TGCAGTGCTAGCCAGGGGGCCGGTGGCACTGAAGCTTTCTTT. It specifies CSASQGAGGTEAFF.

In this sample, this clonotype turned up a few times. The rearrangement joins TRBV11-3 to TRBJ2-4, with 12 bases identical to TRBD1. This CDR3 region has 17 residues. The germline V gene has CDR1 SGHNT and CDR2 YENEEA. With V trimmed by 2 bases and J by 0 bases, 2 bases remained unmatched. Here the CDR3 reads CASSLPGQGAAKNIQYF. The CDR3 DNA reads TGTGCCAGCAGCTTACCGGGACAGGGGGCAGCCAAAAACATTCAGTACTTC.

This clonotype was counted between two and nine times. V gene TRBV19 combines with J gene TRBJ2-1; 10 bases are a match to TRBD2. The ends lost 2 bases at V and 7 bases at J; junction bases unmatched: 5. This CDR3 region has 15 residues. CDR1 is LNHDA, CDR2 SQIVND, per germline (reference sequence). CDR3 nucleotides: TGTGCCAGTAGTATACGCCTAGCGGGAGTGAATGAGCAGTTCTTC. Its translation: CASSIRLAGVNEQFF.

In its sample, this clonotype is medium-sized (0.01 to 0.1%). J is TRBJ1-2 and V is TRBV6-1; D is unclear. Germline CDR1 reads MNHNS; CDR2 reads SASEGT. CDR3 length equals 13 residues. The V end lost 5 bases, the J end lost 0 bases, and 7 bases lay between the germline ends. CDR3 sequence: CASSTGANYGYTF. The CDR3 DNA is TGTGCCAGCAGTACCGGAGCTAACTATGGCTACACCTTC.

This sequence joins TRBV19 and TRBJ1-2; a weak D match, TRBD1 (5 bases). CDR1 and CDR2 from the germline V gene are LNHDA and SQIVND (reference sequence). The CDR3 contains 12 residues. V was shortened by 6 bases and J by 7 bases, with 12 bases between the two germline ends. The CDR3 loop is CASSTRGSGYTF. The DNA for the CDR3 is TGTGCCAGTAGCACTAGGGGAAGTGGCTACACCTTC.

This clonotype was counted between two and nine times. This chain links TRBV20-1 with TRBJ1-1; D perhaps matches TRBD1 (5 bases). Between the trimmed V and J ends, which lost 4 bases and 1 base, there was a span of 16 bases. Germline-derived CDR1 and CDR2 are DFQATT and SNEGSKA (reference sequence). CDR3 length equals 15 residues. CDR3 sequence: CSAIALGQPNTEAFF. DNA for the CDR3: TGCAGTGCTATCGCTCTGGGGCAGCCGAACACTGAAGCTTTCTTT.

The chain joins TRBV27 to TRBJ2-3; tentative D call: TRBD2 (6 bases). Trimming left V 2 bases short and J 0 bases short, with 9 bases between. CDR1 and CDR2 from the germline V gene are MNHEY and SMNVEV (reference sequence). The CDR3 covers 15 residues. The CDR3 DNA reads TGTGCCAGCAGTTTAGTTGGGACTAGCACAGATACGCAGTATTTT. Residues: CASSLVGTSTDTQYF.

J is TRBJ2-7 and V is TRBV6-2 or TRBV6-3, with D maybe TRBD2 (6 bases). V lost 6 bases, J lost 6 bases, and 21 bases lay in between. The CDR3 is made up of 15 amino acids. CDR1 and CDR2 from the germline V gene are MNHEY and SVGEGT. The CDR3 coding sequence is TGTGCCAGCAGAACTTCCGGAAGCTCCGGGGGCGAGCAGTACTTC. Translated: CASRTSGSSGGEQYF.

The CDR3 coding sequence is TGTGCCAGTAGTATGGATCAGGGCCTCTTGGTAAAACTGTTTTTT. Translating it yields CASSMDQGLLVKLFF. The chain carries TRBV19 and TRBJ1-4, with D perhaps TRBD1 (5 bases). The CDR3 contains 15 residues. V dropped 3 bases and J dropped 10 bases, with 18 bases sitting between them. Germline lookup yields CDR1 LNHDA and CDR2 SQIVND (reference sequence). Full variable domain (missing parts from reference TRBV19 and TRBJ1-4): DGGITQSPKYLFRKEGQNVTLSCEQNLNHDAMYWYRQDPGQGLRLIYYSQIVNDFQKGDIAEGYSVSREKKESFPLTVTSAQKNPTAFYLCASSMDQGLLVKLFFGSGTQLSVL.

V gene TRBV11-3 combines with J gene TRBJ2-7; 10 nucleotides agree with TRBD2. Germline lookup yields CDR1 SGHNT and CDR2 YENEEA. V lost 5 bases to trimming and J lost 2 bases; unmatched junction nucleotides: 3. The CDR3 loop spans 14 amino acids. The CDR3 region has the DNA TGTGCCAGCAGCCAACTAGCGGGGCCCTACGAGCAGTACTTC. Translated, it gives CASSQLAGPYEQYF.

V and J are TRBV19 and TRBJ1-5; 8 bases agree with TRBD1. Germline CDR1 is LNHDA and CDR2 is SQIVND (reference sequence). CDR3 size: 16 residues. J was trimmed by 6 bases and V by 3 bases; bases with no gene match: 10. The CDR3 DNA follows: TGTGCCAGTAGTATCGTCGCAGGGGGCGCGGGTCAGCCCCAGCATTTT. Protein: CASSIVAGGAGQPQHF.

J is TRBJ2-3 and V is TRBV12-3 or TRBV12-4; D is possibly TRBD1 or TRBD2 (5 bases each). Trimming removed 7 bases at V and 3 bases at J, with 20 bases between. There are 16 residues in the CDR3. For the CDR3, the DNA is TGTGCCAGCACCCGGGGCCAGCCAGTGATAACAGATACGCAGTATTTT. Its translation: CASTRGQPVITDTQYF.

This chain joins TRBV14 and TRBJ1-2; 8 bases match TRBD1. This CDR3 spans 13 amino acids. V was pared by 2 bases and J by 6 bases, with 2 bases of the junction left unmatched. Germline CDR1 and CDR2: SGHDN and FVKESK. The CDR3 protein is CASSQRQGNGYTF. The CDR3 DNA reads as TGTGCCAGCAGCCAACGACAGGGGAATGGCTACACCTTC.

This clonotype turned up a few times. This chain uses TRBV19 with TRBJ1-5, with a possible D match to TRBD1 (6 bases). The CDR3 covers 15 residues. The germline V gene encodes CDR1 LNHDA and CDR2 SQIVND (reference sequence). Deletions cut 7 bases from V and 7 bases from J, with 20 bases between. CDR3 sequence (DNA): TGTGCCAGTATAGCAGGGCCCGGCCAGGGGCAGCCCCAGCATTTT. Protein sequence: CASIAGPGQGQPQHF.

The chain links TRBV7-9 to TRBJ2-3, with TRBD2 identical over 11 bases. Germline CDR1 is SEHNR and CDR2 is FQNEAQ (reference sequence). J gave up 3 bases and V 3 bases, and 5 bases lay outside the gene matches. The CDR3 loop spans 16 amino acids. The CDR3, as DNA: TGTGCCAGCAGCTTGACTAGCGGGATGTATACAGATACGCAGTATTTT. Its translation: CASSLTSGMYTDTQYF.

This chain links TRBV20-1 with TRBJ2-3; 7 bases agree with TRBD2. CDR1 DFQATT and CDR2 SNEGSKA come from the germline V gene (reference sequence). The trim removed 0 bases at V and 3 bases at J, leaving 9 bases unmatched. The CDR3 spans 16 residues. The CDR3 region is CSARDPRGVNTDTQYF. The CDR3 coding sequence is TGCAGTGCTAGAGATCCACGGGGGGTGAATACAGATACGCAGTATTTT.

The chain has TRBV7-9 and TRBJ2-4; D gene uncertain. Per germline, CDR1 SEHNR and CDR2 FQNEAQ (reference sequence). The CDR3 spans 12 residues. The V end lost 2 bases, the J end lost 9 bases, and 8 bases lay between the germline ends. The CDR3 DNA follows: TGTGCCAGCAGCTTACCGCTCAGCATTCAGTACTTC. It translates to CASSLPLSIQYF.

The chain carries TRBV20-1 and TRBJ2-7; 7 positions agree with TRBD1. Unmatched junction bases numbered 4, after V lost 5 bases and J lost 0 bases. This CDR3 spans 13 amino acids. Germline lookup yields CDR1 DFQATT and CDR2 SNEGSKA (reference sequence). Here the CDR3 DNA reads TGCAGTGCTCCGGGACAGAACTCCTACGAGCAGTACTTC. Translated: CSAPGQNSYEQYF.